A single sample is the source of the 30 T cell receptor beta chains below, sequenced in a study of T cell repertoires in cytomegalovirus infection. These receptors lack a known antigen. A single record per CDR3 protein comes from TCRdb applying MiXCR to the reads. This table holds about 890,000 distinct CDR3 sequences, 31% found once. This material consisted of cultured CD8+ T cells from PBMCs, taken from culture after CMV antigen stimulation. Receptors originate from a human donor in good health (CMV status not recorded). Some clones in this sample may be carry-over from other donors' samples.

V is TRBV6-2 or TRBV6-3 and J is TRBJ2-5; D gene ambiguous. Trimming left V 5 bases short and J 5 bases short, with 21 bases between. The length of the CDR3 is 16 residues. The V gene's germline CDR1 is MNHEY and CDR2 SVGEGT. The CDR3 DNA reads as TGTGCCAGCAGTCCCGATAGAAGTCTCCAAGGGGAGACCCAGTACTTC. Protein: CASSPDRSLQGETQYF.

This clonotype was counted a few times. The V and J genes are TRBV12-3 or TRBV12-4 and TRBJ2-1, with TRBD2 matching over 11 bases. CDR3 length: 17 amino acids. The junction had 9 bases not matched to a gene; V was cut back by 2 bases and J by 6 bases. CDR3 sequence: CASSLIGPSGGPNEQFF. The CDR3 nucleotides are TGTGCCAGCAGTTTAATTGGGCCTAGCGGGGGGCCCAATGAGCAGTTCTTC.

This clonotype occurred many times. This sequence joins TRBV27 and TRBJ1-2; possible D gene TRBD1, 5 bases. CDR3 length: 13 residues. The germline V gene encodes CDR1 MNHEY and CDR2 SMNVEV (reference sequence). Trimming took 4 bases from V and 7 from J, leaving 13 bases between them. The CDR3 is CASSSTDRPGYTF. The CDR3 coding sequence is TGTGCCAGCAGTTCTACAGACAGACCTGGCTACACCTTC.

The rearrangement links TRBV6-2 or TRBV6-3 to TRBJ2-1, with D perhaps given as TRBD1 or TRBD2 (5 bases each). Germline CDR1 MNHEY, CDR2 SVGEGT. With 10 bases removed from V and 10 bases from J, the gap between germline ends came to 23 bases. The CDR3 is 14 residues long. The CDR3 DNA is TGTGCCACCACACGAGGGACCCCTTTCGAAGAGCAGTTCTTC. Its translation: CATTRGTPFEEQFF.

Many counts were recorded for this clonotype. The rearrangement links TRBV15 to TRBJ2-7, with 8 bases lining up with TRBD1. Per germline, CDR1 LNHNV and CDR2 YYDKDF (reference sequence). This CDR3 contains 15 residues. Trimming removed 0 bases from V and 1 base from J; junction bases left unmatched: 2. The CDR3 nucleotides read TGTGCCACCAGCAGAGAACGGGACAGGTCCTACGAGCAGTACTTC. Protein: CATSRERDRSYEQYF.

The chain recombines TRBV28 with TRBJ1-5; D is unresolved. Per germline, CDR1 MDHEN and CDR2 SYDVKM. CDR3 length: 14 amino acids. Trimming removed 3 bases from V and 4 bases from J, with 10 bases in between. CDR3 DNA sequence: TGTGCCAGCAGTTTTGGCAGGTTAAATCAGCCCCAGCATTTT. It yields the protein CASSFGRLNQPQHF.

This clonotype was observed a single time. Compared with germline, one end of the junction differs, possibly owing to a read error. The chain is built from TRBV5-4 and TRBJ1-1, with TRBD1 matching 11 bases. CDR3 length: 14 residues. Germline CDR1 reads SGHNT; CDR2 reads YYREEE (reference sequence). The CDR3 coding sequence is TGTGACAGCAGCGTGGGACAGGGGGACACTGAAGCTTTCTTT. Translation gives CDSSVGQGDTEAFF.

J is TRBJ1-1 and V is TRBV7-2; D remains ambiguous. V was cut by 5 bases and J by 5 bases, with 6 bases left in between. This CDR3 comprises 11 residues. Germline V CDR1 and CDR2: SGHTA, FQGNSA. CDR3 sequence (DNA): TGTGCCAGCAGCCACCCGACTGAAGCTTTCTTT. Its protein is CASSHPTEAFF.

The V and J genes are TRBV19 and TRBJ2-1; the match to TRBD2 covers 8 bases. Germline values: CDR1 LNHDA, CDR2 SQIVND (reference sequence). The CDR3 totals 14 residues. With V trimmed by 3 bases and J by 5 bases, 3 bases remained unmatched. The CDR3 spells CASSMGGGHNEQFF. In DNA, the CDR3 is TGTGCCAGTAGTATGGGCGGGGGGCACAATGAGCAGTTCTTC.

In its sample, this clonotype was seen a few times. CDR3 protein: CASSHRDRPYEQYF. CDR3 bases: TGTGCCAGTAGTCACCGGGACAGACCCTACGAGCAGTACTTC. This chain uses TRBV19 with TRBJ2-7, with 7 bases identical to TRBD1. The V segment lost 5 bases and the J segment 2 bases; nucleotides outside the gene matches: 6. The CDR3 has 14 residues. Per germline, CDR1 LNHDA and CDR2 SQIVND (reference sequence).

V and J are TRBV18 and TRBJ2-6; 7 bases match TRBD1. The germline V gene has CDR1 KGHSH and CDR2 LQKENI. The CDR3 has 18 residues. V dropped 6 bases and J dropped 3; count of bases not matched to a gene: 14. The CDR3 reads CASSSGKGAKGGANVLTF. The CDR3 coding sequence is TGTGCCAGCTCGTCGGGCAAGGGGGCAAAAGGTGGGGCCAACGTCCTGACTTTC.

The rearrangement joins TRBV6-2 or TRBV6-3 to TRBJ1-2; unclear D gene. CDR1 MNHEY and CDR2 SVGEGT come from the germline V gene. Trimming shortened V by 6 bases and J by 3 bases, and 17 bases separated the two germline ends. This CDR3 has 15 residues. The CDR3 sequence is CASSPSVAIYYGYTF. The CDR3, as DNA: TGTGCCAGCAGCCCCTCTGTGGCGATCTACTATGGCTACACCTTC.

The chain joins TRBV19 to TRBJ1-2; a weak D match, TRBD1 (6 bases). The CDR3 has 14 amino acids. V shed 8 bases and J shed 7 bases, with 20 bases lying between them. Germline loops: CDR1 LNHDA, CDR2 SQIVND (reference sequence). The CDR3: CASGLHRELGGYTF. The CDR3 nucleotides read TGTGCCAGTGGGCTTCACAGGGAGCTAGGTGGCTACACCTTC.

In the case of this clonotype: A much larger clone is a single base away; this may be a read error. The chain recombines TRBV7-2 with TRBJ2-6, with a tentative D call TRBD2 (7 bases). This CDR3 has 18 amino acids. With 6 bases removed from V and 2 bases from J, the gap between germline ends came to 20 bases. Germline-derived CDR1 and CDR2 are SGHTA and FQGNSA. The CDR3 region has the DNA TGTGCCAGCAGGGGGGGAGGGGGGGCCTACGCTGGGGCCAACGTCCTGACTTTC. It specifies CASRGGGGAYAGANVLTF.

For this clonotype: The junction and the germline gene differ at one end; a read error may be behind it. The chain couples TRBV9 to TRBJ2-1, with D possibly matching TRBD2 (5 bases). This CDR3 region has 14 residues. Germline lookup yields CDR1 SGDLS and CDR2 YYNGEE. CDR3 DNA: TGTTCCAGCAGCGGTGGGAGCTCCTACAATGAGCAGTTCTTC. It specifies CSSSGGSSYNEQFF.

This clonotype was counted many times. Germline is not matched at one junction end, which may reflect a read error. The CDR3 sequence: CASSLGQFYEQYF. The DNA of the CDR3 is TGTGCCAGCAGTTTAGGCCAGTTCTACGAGCAGTACTTC. The chain couples TRBV5-1 to TRBJ2-7; no clear D gene. The CDR3 covers 13 residues. From germline, CDR1 is SGHRS and CDR2 YFSETQ.

This clonotype was counted ten times or more. The chain recombines TRBV7-6 with TRBJ2-7; 8 nucleotides line up with TRBD2. Losses at the gene ends were 5 bases for V and 6 bases for J; bases not matched to a gene: 15. The CDR3 covers 16 residues. Germline values: CDR1 SGHVS, CDR2 FNYEAQ. CDR3 DNA: TGTGCCAGCAGCCCCATTGGGGGCGGGGGGCTTCTCGAGCAGTACGTC. It encodes CASSPIGGGGLLEQYV.

The rearrangement links TRBV2 to TRBJ1-5, with TRBD1 identical over 7 bases. Looked up from germline, CDR1 is SNHLY and CDR2 is FYNNEI. CDR3 length: 14 amino acids. V shed 8 bases, J shed 7 bases, and the junction held 11 bases outside the gene matches. The CDR3 loop is CASAQDRSGQPQHF. In nucleotides, the CDR3 is TGTGCCAGCGCACAGGACAGGTCGGGGCAGCCCCAGCATTTT.

The chain joins TRBV4-1 to TRBJ1-5, with D hard to call. CDR1 is MGHRA, CDR2 YSYEKL, per germline. This CDR3 has 15 residues. Trimming shortened V by 0 bases and J by 0 bases, and 6 bases separated the two germline ends. The CDR3 spells CASSQEQFSNQPQHF. The CDR3 DNA is TGCGCCAGCAGCCAAGAGCAGTTTAGCAATCAGCCCCAGCATTTT.

CDR3 sequence reads: CASSVSHRDRGRNSPLHF. The CDR3 nucleotides are TGTGCCAGCAGCGTATCCCACCGGGACAGGGGAAGGAATTCACCCCTCCACTTT. The V gene is TRBV5-5, the J gene TRBJ1-6; 10 bases are shared with TRBD1. This CDR3 comprises 18 residues. Germline CDR1 is SGHKS and CDR2 is YYEKEE (reference sequence). Trimming took 4 bases from V and 7 from J; bases not matched to a gene: 14.

The rearrangement uses TRBV7-8 and TRBJ1-2; D unclear. Germline CDR1 SGHVS, CDR2 FQNEAQ. With 1 base removed from V and 0 bases from J, the gap between germline ends came to 9 bases. The CDR3 is 15 residues long. Here the CDR3 reads CASSLVSAPNYGYTF. DNA of the CDR3: TGTGCCAGCAGCTTAGTTAGCGCTCCTAACTATGGCTACACCTTC.

The V gene is TRBV5-1, the J gene TRBJ1-2; possible D gene TRBD1, 6 bases. The CDR3 is 13 amino acids. Germline CDR1 SGHRS, CDR2 YFSETQ. Trimming took off 4 bases at V and 6 bases at J, with 13 bases between the two ends. The CDR3 sequence: CASSPQGGDGYTF. The CDR3 nucleotides read TGCGCCAGCAGCCCACAGGGAGGTGATGGCTACACCTTC.

The chain employs TRBV12-3 or TRBV12-4 and TRBJ2-1; D possibly corresponds to TRBD2 (6 bases). Trimming took off 4 bases at V and 10 bases at J, with 11 bases between the two ends. The CDR3 runs 12 residues. CDR3 in DNA: TGTGCCAGCAGTTCGGCGGGGACGGAGCAGTTCTTC. It yields the protein CASSSAGTEQFF.

V is TRBV28 and J is TRBJ2-6, with D perhaps given as TRBD1 or TRBD2 (5 bases each). The CDR3 covers 18 residues. Between the trimmed V and J ends, which lost 6 bases and 2 bases, there was a span of 20 bases. Germline V gene sequence: CDR1 MDHEN, CDR2 SYDVKM. DNA of the CDR3: TGTGCCAGCAGCTCGAGGGTGGTGGTGGGACCTGGGGCCAACGTCCTGACTTTC. Translating gives CASSSRVVVGPGANVLTF.

This clonotype was recorded a few times. V is TRBV28 and J is TRBJ1-2; 8 positions match TRBD1. Looked up from germline, CDR1 is MDHEN and CDR2 is SYDVKM. V trimming: 3 bases; J trimming: 8 bases; junction bases outside the gene matches: 5. The CDR3 has 13 residues. The CDR3 sequence is CASSFTRGQGYTF. The CDR3 DNA reads TGTGCCAGCAGTTTCACCAGGGGGCAAGGCTACACCTTC.

The chain couples TRBV5-1 to TRBJ2-2; D may be TRBD1 (5 bases). CDR1 SGHRS and CDR2 YFSETQ come from the germline V gene. The CDR3 has 17 residues. V dropped 4 bases and J dropped 3 bases, with 19 bases sitting between them. CDR3 in amino acids: CASSHRLRVKDTGELFF. The CDR3 DNA follows: TGCGCCAGCAGCCACCGGCTCAGGGTGAAGGACACCGGGGAGCTGTTTTTT.

This chain links TRBV28 with TRBJ1-6; D is uncertain. Looked up from germline, CDR1 is MDHEN and CDR2 is SYDVKM. V was shortened by 1 base and J by 4 bases, with 8 bases between the two germline ends. CDR3 length: 15 residues. The CDR3 nucleotides read TGTGCCAGCAGTTTATCGACACCTTATAATTCACCCCTCCACTTT. Protein product: CASSLSTPYNSPLHF.

The CDR3 sequence: CASNTLIYSYNEQFF. DNA for the CDR3: TGTGCCAGCAACACTCTGATCTACTCCTACAATGAGCAGTTCTTC. The chain has TRBV28 and TRBJ2-1, with D hard to call. V lost 7 bases and J 0 bases, leaving 13 bases between the germline ends. The CDR3 is 15 residues long. Germline CDR1 is MDHEN and CDR2 is SYDVKM.

The chain combines TRBV19 with TRBJ1-1; 11 bases agree with TRBD1. CDR1 and CDR2 (germline): LNHDA, SQIVND (reference sequence). V shed 5 bases and J 10 bases; nucleotides not matched to a gene: 15. The CDR3 loop spans 16 amino acids. The CDR3 here is CASSPRTGGSRFGAFF. The CDR3 coding sequence is TGTGCCAGTAGTCCAAGGACAGGGGGCTCGCGATTTGGAGCTTTCTTT.

The chain has TRBV14 and TRBJ2-1, with D possibly matching TRBD2 (6 bases). V dropped 3 bases and J dropped 2 bases, with 14 bases sitting between them. Germline-derived CDR1 and CDR2 are SGHDN and FVKESK. The CDR3 is made up of 16 amino acids. CDR3 in DNA: TGTGCCAGCAGCCATCCCGCGGGGAACCCCTACAATGAGCAGTTCTTC. It yields the protein CASSHPAGNPYNEQFF. The full variable domain, rest sourced from reference TRBV14 and TRBJ2-1, is EAGVTQFPSHSVIEKGQTVTLRCDPISGHDNLYWYRRVMGKEIKFLLHFVKESKQDESGMPNNRFLAERTGGTYSTLKVQPAELEDSGVYFCASSHPAGNPYNEQFFGPGTRLTVL.